This TCR beta chain was captured by sequencing in a study of blood T cell repertoires in COVID-19. The V and J ends lost 2 bases and 0 bases respectively, with 10 bases between them. This CDR3 is built from 15 residues. Germline CDR1 MNHEY, CDR2 SVGAGI. The method was immunoSEQ multiplex PCR; TCRdb's version includes in-frame clones alone and lacks a portion of them. The profile shows about 400,000 clones, around nine tenths of them singletons. Either two negative PCRs, clearance, or symptom resolution qualified Cohort 3 donors as recovered. The chain recombines TRBV6-5 with TRBJ1-1; D perhaps matches TRBD1 (5 bases). Input material: PBMCs or T cells enriched from blood (not recorded which). The source is a woman aged 50 to 65 who had recovered from COVID-19. DNA for the CDR3: TGTGCCAGCAGTTACGACGCAGGGTTGAACACTGAAGCTTTCTTT. This sequence encodes CASSYDAGLNTEAFF.